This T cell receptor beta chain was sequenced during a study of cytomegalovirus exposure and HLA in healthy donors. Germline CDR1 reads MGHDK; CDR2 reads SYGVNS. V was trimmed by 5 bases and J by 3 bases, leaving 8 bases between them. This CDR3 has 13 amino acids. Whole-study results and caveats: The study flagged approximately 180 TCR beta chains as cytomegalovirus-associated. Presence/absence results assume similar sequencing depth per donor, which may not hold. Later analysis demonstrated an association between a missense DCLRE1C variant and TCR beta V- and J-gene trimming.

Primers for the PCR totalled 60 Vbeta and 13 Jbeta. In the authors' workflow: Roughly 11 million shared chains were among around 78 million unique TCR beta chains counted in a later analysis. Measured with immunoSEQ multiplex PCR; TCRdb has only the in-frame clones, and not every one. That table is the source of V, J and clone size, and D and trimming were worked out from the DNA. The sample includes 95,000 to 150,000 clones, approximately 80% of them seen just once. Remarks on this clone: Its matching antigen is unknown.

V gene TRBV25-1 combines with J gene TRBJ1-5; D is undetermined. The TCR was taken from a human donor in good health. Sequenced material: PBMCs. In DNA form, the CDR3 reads TGTGCCAGCAGTCCCAGTACCAATCAGCCCCAGCATTTT. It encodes CASSPSTNQPQHF.